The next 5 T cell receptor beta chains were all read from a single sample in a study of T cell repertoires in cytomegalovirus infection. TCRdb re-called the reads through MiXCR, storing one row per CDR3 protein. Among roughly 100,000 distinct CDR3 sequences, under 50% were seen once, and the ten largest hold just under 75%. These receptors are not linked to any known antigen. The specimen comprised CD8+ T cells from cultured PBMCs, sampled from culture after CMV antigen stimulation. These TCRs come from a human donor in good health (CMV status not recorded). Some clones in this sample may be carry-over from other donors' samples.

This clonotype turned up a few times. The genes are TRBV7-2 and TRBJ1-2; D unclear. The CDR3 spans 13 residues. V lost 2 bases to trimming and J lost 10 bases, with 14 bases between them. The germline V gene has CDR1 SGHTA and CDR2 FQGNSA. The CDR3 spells CASSLRPAADYTF. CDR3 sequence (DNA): TGTGCCAGCAGCTTAAGGCCGGCAGCCGACTACACCTTC.

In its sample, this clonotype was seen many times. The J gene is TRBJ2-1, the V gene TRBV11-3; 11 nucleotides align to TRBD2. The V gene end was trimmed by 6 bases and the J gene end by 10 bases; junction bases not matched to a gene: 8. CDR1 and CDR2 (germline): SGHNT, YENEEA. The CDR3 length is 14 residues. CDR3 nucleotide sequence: TGTGCCAGCAGTAAGGCTAGCGGGGGGTTAGAGCAGTTCTTC. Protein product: CASSKASGGLEQFF.

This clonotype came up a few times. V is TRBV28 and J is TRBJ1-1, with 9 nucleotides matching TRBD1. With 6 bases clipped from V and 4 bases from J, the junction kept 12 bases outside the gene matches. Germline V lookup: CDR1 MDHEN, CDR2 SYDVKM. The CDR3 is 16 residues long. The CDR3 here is CASSPRDRDRGTEAFF. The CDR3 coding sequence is TGTGCCAGCAGCCCTCGGGACAGGGACCGAGGCACTGAAGCTTTCTTT.

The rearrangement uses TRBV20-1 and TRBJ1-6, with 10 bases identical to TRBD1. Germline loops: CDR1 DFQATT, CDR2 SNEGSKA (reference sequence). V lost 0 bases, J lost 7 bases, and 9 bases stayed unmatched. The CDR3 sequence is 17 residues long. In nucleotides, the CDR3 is TGCAGTGCTAGAGATGGAACGGGACAGGGGTTCAATTCACCCCTCCACTTT. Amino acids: CSARDGTGQGFNSPLHF.

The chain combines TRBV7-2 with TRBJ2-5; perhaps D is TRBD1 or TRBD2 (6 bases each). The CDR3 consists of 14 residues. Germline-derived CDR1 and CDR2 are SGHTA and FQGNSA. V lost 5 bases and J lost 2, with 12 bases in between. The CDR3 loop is CASSPPGAQETQYF. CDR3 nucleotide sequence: TGTGCCAGCAGCCCCCCGGGGGCTCAAGAGACCCAGTACTTC.